The 9 T cell receptor beta chains below all came from one sample that was sequenced in a study of CD8 T cells in ankylosing spondylitis. No antigen has been identified for these receptors. TCRdb re-called the 5' RACE reads with MiXCR, one entry per CDR3 protein. The sample includes roughly 370,000 distinct CDR3 sequences, about 20% of them seen just once. Study outcomes and limitations: Fewer than ten highly homologous variants made up a TCR beta motif that seemed to typify ankylosing spondylitis blood.

The sample was blood, either unsorted or a sorted T cell fraction (not recorded which). Every receptor here comes from a male donor with ankylosing spondylitis.

This clonotype has just a few counts. The rearrangement uses TRBV28 and TRBJ1-2; D is unclear. This CDR3 region has 14 residues. Trimming cost V 2 bases and J 8 bases, with 15 bases left between them. Germline-derived CDR1 and CDR2 are MDHEN and SYDVKM. The CDR3 loop is CASSLQVSLYGYTF. The CDR3 DNA follows: TGTGCCAGCAGTTTACAGGTCTCACTTTACGGCTACACCTTC.

This clonotype was seen only a few times. This rearrangement joins TRBV6-1 to TRBJ2-2; D ambiguous. This CDR3 comprises 14 residues. CDR1 and CDR2 from the germline V gene are MNHNS and SASEGT. Between the trimmed V and J ends, which lost 6 bases and 3 bases, there was a span of 11 bases. The CDR3 here is CASSRRKDTGELFF. The CDR3 DNA is TGTGCCAGCAGCCGAAGGAAGGACACCGGGGAGCTGTTTTTT.

This clonotype has only a few counts. Here the CDR3 reads CASSLLRQNNEQFF. As DNA, the CDR3 is TGTGCCAGCAGCTTATTGCGCCAGAACAATGAGCAGTTCTTC. The rearrangement uses TRBV11-2 and TRBJ2-1; D ambiguous. Germline V gene data show CDR1 as SGHAT and CDR2 as FQNNGV. V gave up 2 bases and J gave up 5 bases, with 10 bases separating them. The CDR3 has 14 amino acids. The full variable domain, in which reference TRBV11-2 and TRBJ2-1 provide the parts outside the CDR3, is EAGVAQSPRYKIIEKRQSVAFWCNPISGHATLYWYQQILGQGPKLLIQFQNNGVVDDSQLPKDRFSAERLKGVDSTLKIQPAKLEDSAVYLCASSLLRQNNEQFFGPGTRLTVL.

V gene TRBV18 combines with J gene TRBJ1-5, with TRBD1 matching 10 bases. Looked up from germline, CDR1 is KGHSH and CDR2 is LQKENI. The ends lost 3 bases at V and 6 bases at J; junction bases unmatched: 8. The CDR3 loop spans 16 amino acids. CDR3 protein: CASSPLGQGSGQPQHF. The CDR3 DNA follows: TGTGCCAGCTCACCGCTGGGACAGGGGTCGGGTCAGCCCCAGCATTTT.

This clonotype was seen a few times. This CDR3 reads CASSKGTSGQTSASEQFF. The CDR3 bases are TGCGCCAGCAGCAAGGGGACTAGCGGGCAGACGTCGGCTAGTGAGCAGTTCTTC. This sequence joins TRBV5-1 and TRBJ2-1; TRBD2 matches at 12 bases. The CDR3 has 18 amino acids. Germline V gene data show CDR1 as SGHRS and CDR2 as YFSETQ. Unmatched junction bases numbered 17, after V lost 4 bases and J lost 9 bases.

The chain links TRBV5-1 to TRBJ2-1; 9 bases agree with TRBD2. This CDR3 is built from 16 residues. With V trimmed by 3 bases and J by 6 bases, 10 bases remained unmatched. Germline V gene sequence: CDR1 SGHRS, CDR2 YFSETQ. CDR3 nucleotides: TGCGCCAGCAGCTCTAGCGGGGCTGACCTAGGCAATGAGCAGTTCTTC. Translated: CASSSSGADLGNEQFF.

This chain connects TRBV20-1 to TRBJ2-1, with 7 bases identical to TRBD1. The CDR3 covers 14 residues. The germline V gene encodes CDR1 DFQATT and CDR2 SNEGSKA (reference sequence). The trim removed 0 bases at V and 3 bases at J, leaving 2 bases unmatched. CDR3 residues: CSARDDRVYNEQFF. The CDR3 DNA sequence: TGCAGTGCTAGAGACGACAGGGTCTACAATGAGCAGTTCTTC.

V gene TRBV27 combines with J gene TRBJ1-1; 12 nucleotides line up with TRBD1. Unmatched junction bases numbered 8, after V lost 5 bases and J lost 1 base. The CDR3 covers 17 residues. Germline CDR1 is MNHEY and CDR2 is SMNVEV (reference sequence). The CDR3 region is CASSPGTGGLTNTEAFF. In nucleotides, the CDR3 is TGTGCCAGCAGTCCCGGGACAGGGGGCTTGACGAACACTGAAGCTTTCTTT.

In this sample, this clonotype turned up a few times. This sequence joins TRBV7-9 and TRBJ1-4, with D perhaps matching TRBD1 (6 bases). The CDR3 runs to 17 residues. With 3 bases removed from V and 2 bases from J, the gap between germline ends came to 16 bases. From germline, CDR1 is SEHNR and CDR2 FQNEAQ (reference sequence). The CDR3 loop reads CASSFGSGVSTNEKLFF. The CDR3 DNA reads as TGTGCCAGCAGCTTCGGATCAGGGGTGTCGACTAATGAAAAACTGTTTTTT. Variable domain in full (rest from reference TRBV7-9 and TRBJ1-4): DTGVSQNPRHKITKRGQNVTFRCDPISEHNRLYWYRQTLGQGPEFLTYFQNEAQLEKSRLLSDRFSAERPKGSFSTLEIQRTEQGDSAMYLCASSFGSGVSTNEKLFFGSGTQLSVL.